The following is a TCR beta chain sequence with its context. The target antigen is unknown. Deletions cut 11 bases from V and 2 bases from J, with 11 bases between. The CDR3 runs 12 residues. Per germline, CDR1 MDHEN and CDR2 SYDVKM. These data come from a study of T cell responses to AZD1222 COVID-19 vaccine. Sequenced by immunoSEQ multiplex PCR; TCRdb stores in-frame clones only, minus some. Seen here are 150,000 to 200,000 clones, 80% to 90% observed once, and the top ten hold 5% to 7.5%. The study, taken as a whole, reports: Repertoire sampling happened only post peak T cell response. Distributed over spike, vaccine-associated CD4 TCRs predominated at 160-218 and 743-854.

Here the sequenced sample was peripheral blood, taken on day 0 of AZD1222 vaccination. The V and J genes are TRBV28 and TRBJ2-3; D ambiguous. The TCR was taken from an adult in good health. CDR3 residues: CAGARATDTQYF. Here the CDR3 DNA reads TGTGCCGGCGCTAGAGCCACAGATACGCAGTATTTT.